The T cell receptor beta chain under discussion was sequenced for a study of Ad26.COV2.S vaccination and SARS-CoV-2 variants. Clones were sequenced by immunoSEQ multiplex PCR, and TCRdb holds only the in-frame ones, with some missing. The table shows about 350,000 clones, with about 90% occurring only once. This CDR3 is 14 amino acids long. V lost 5 bases to trimming and J lost 5 bases, with 15 bases between them. Germline CDR1 and CDR2: KGHSH and LQKENI. Of note for this clone: Its specificity is not known.

Findings and limits, study-wide: Those who received the vaccine showed greater spike-specific TCR breadth than those given placebo. Responses of spike-specific T cells (both CD8+ and CD4+) reportedly showed substantial breadth after vaccination.

The material was peripheral blood, obtained after recovery from COVID-19. This sequence was found in a human donor who had recovered from COVID-19. V and J are TRBV18 and TRBJ2-5; possible D gene TRBD1, 6 bases. CDR3 coding DNA: TGTGCCAGCTCAACGCCCCAGGGGCAGGAGACCCAGTACTTC. Its protein product is CASSTPQGQETQYF.